Below are 16 T cell receptor beta chains sequenced from a single sample in a study of control samples from healthy donors and cancer patients. Assay used: immunoSEQ multiplex PCR; TCRdb lists only in-frame clones, some missing. The data show approximately 60,000 clones, more than 85% seen once. The material sequenced was PBMCs. The source is a man aged 30 to 39 with colorectal cancer.

The chain employs TRBV14 and TRBJ1-6; 7 bases are shared with TRBD1. The J segment lost 7 bases and the V segment lost 2 bases, leaving 8 bases of the junction unmatched. The CDR3 is 16 residues long. The germline V gene has CDR1 SGHDN and CDR2 FVKESK. CDR3 DNA: TGTGCCAGCAGCCAACTCACCCAGGGGGGAAATTCACCCCTCCACTTT. As protein: CASSQLTQGGNSPLHF.

The rearrangement links TRBV19 to TRBJ1-2; 7 bases map to TRBD1. Germline values: CDR1 LNHDA, CDR2 SQIVND (reference sequence). After removal of 11 bases from V and 5 bases from J, the junction contained 5 bases not matched to a gene. This CDR3 spans 11 amino acids. CDR3 coding DNA: TGTGCCGGAAAGGGGGCGTATGGCTACACCTTC. Translation: CAGKGAYGYTF.

V usage is TRBV6-5 and J usage is TRBJ2-1, with 11 bases lining up with TRBD2. With 7 bases clipped from V and 4 bases from J, the junction kept 6 bases outside the gene matches. Germline loops: CDR1 MNHEY, CDR2 SVGAGI. This CDR3 spans 15 amino acids. This chain's CDR3 is CASKVAGGGYNEQFF. The CDR3 region has the DNA TGTGCCAGCAAAGTAGCGGGGGGGGGATACAATGAGCAGTTCTTC.

The V call is TRBV6-5, the J call TRBJ1-1; D perhaps matches TRBD1 (5 bases). CDR3 length: 14 residues. Germline V lookup: CDR1 MNHEY, CDR2 SVGAGI. V was shortened by 0 bases and J by 4 bases, with 9 bases between the two germline ends. The CDR3 coding sequence is TGTGCCAGCAGTTACTCCAGGGTTGGCACTGAAGCTTTCTTT. This codes for CASSYSRVGTEAFF.

The gene calls are TRBV7-2 and TRBJ2-5; 8 nucleotides align to TRBD2. Trimming removed 1 base from V and 4 bases from J; junction bases left unmatched: 8. Germline lookup yields CDR1 SGHTA and CDR2 FQGNSA. The CDR3 extends over 16 amino acids. The CDR3 sequence: CASSLVGTSGGETQYF. The CDR3, as DNA: TGTGCCAGCAGCTTAGTAGGCACTAGCGGCGGAGAGACCCAGTACTTC.

The V call is TRBV7-2, the J call TRBJ2-1; D is tentatively TRBD1 or TRBD2 (5 bases each). CDR3 length equals 15 residues. With 2 bases removed from V and 5 bases from J, the gap between germline ends came to 13 bases. CDR1 SGHTA and CDR2 FQGNSA come from the germline V gene. CDR3 residues: CASSLFKWGNNEQFF. The CDR3 DNA sequence: TGTGCCAGCAGCTTATTTAAATGGGGGAACAATGAGCAGTTCTTC.

V usage is TRBV6-1 and J usage is TRBJ1-6; 8 bases agree with TRBD1. Unmatched junction bases numbered 9, after V lost 1 base and J lost 4 bases. Germline CDR1 and CDR2: MNHNS and SASEGT. This CDR3 is 18 amino acids long. CDR3 coding DNA: TGTGCCAGCAGTGAAGGGGCAGGGGGCTTGGTTTATAATTCACCCCTCCACTTT. Protein product: CASSEGAGGLVYNSPLHF.

V is TRBV7-9 and J is TRBJ2-3, with 14 positions matching TRBD2. The CDR3 length is 19 residues. In germline, CDR1 is SEHNR, CDR2 FQNEAQ (reference sequence). With V trimmed by 2 bases and J by 2 bases, 9 bases remained unmatched. The CDR3 bases are TGTGCCAGCAGCTTACCCGGACTAGCGGGGGGCTTGTACACAGATACGCAGTATTTT. The encoded protein is CASSLPGLAGGLYTDTQYF.

This clone has just one count. V gene TRBV12-5 combines with J gene TRBJ1-3; possibly TRBD1 for D (5 bases). Between the trimmed V and J ends, which lost 0 bases and 13 bases, there was a span of 22 bases. Per the germline V gene, CDR1 is LGHNT and CDR2 is FRNRAP. The CDR3 covers 16 residues. CDR3 nucleotide sequence: TGTGCTAGTGGTTTGGTCACCTCCGGGACTACTCCGCCGATATATTTT. Residues: CASGLVTSGTTPPIYF.

This clone was counted between two and nine times. The chain joins TRBV11-3 to TRBJ2-6; D uncertain. This CDR3 has 18 residues. Germline-derived CDR1 and CDR2 are SGHNT and YENEEA. V gave up 5 bases and J gave up 0 bases, with 17 bases separating them. CDR3 bases: TGTGCCAGCAGCATGATGGCCTATCTGGTCTCTGGGGCCAACGTCCTGACTTTC. The encoded protein is CASSMMAYLVSGANVLTF.

The chain joins TRBV9 to TRBJ1-1; possible D gene TRBD1, 5 bases. There are 15 residues in the CDR3. Trimming left V 3 bases short and J 4 bases short, with 16 bases between. Germline V gives CDR1 SGDLS, CDR2 YYNGEE. The CDR3 is CASSAKGRRGTEAFF. CDR3 sequence (DNA): TGTGCCAGCAGCGCCAAGGGACGTCGCGGCACTGAAGCTTTCTTT.

The rearrangement links TRBV10-3 to TRBJ2-2; D is ambiguous. CDR1 is ENHRY and CDR2 is SYGVKD in the germline V gene. Trimming took 4 bases from V and 3 from J, leaving 3 bases between them. The CDR3 is made up of 12 amino acids. Written as DNA, the CDR3 is TGTGCCATCAGTGGGGACACCGGGGAGCTGTTTTTT. It yields the protein CAISGDTGELFF.

The chain joins TRBV27 to TRBJ1-4, with 7 positions matching TRBD1. V trimming: 6 bases; J trimming: 8 bases; junction bases outside the gene matches: 9. The germline CDR1 and CDR2 sequences are MNHEY and SMNVEV (reference sequence). This CDR3 comprises 14 residues. The CDR3 sequence is CASSDREDYEKLFF. CDR3 sequence (DNA): TGTGCCAGCAGCGACAGGGAGGATTACGAAAAACTGTTTTTT.

The CDR3: CASSQDFRPGPQHF. As DNA, the CDR3 is TGCGCCAGCAGCCAAGATTTCCGCCCAGGGCCCCAGCATTTT. The V and J genes are TRBV4-3 and TRBJ1-5; D gene unclear. There are 14 residues in the CDR3. CDR1 is LGHNA and CDR2 is YSLEER in the germline V gene. V lost 0 bases, J lost 9 bases, and 12 bases lay in between.

In its sample, this clone was seen once. The chain uses TRBV6-6 and TRBJ2-3, with 13 bases aligning to TRBD2. This CDR3 is 20 amino acids long. Germline trimming cut 5 bases from V and 6 bases from J; bases unmatched to any gene: 20. Germline V gene sequence: CDR1 MNHNY, CDR2 SVGAGI (reference sequence). The CDR3 region is CASSPLTSGGLGVYKDTQYF. CDR3 sequence (DNA): TGTGCCAGCAGTCCGCTGACTAGCGGGGGGCTGGGGGTTTATAAGGATACGCAGTATTTT.

The CDR3 spells CASSESRTYDRNTEAFF. CDR3 DNA sequence: TGCGCCAGCAGTGAGTCAAGGACATATGATAGGAACACTGAAGCTTTCTTT. This chain uses TRBV10-1 with TRBJ1-1; possible D gene TRBD1, 5 bases. CDR3 length equals 17 residues. Trimming pared 0 bases from V and 1 base from J, leaving 15 bases between. Germline V gene sequence: CDR1 WNHNN, CDR2 SYGVQD (reference sequence).